The 8 T cell receptor beta chains presented below share a single source sample, sequenced in a study of blood T cell repertoires in COVID-19. The method was immunoSEQ multiplex PCR; TCRdb's version includes in-frame clones alone and lacks a portion of them. The sample records around 30,000 clones, about four fifths being singletons. Sequencing was carried out using peripheral blood. The source of these receptors is a woman of 80 years or more with acute or convalescent COVID-19.

The chain has TRBV19 and TRBJ1-2; D is perhaps TRBD1 (6 bases). Trimming removed 6 bases from V and 8 bases from J, with 22 bases in between. The CDR3 is made up of 15 amino acids. The germline V gene has CDR1 LNHDA and CDR2 SQIVND (reference sequence). CDR3 nucleotides: TGTGCCAGTAGGGCGGTAGGACAGAGCCACTGGGGCTACACCTTC. Protein product: CASRAVGQSHWGYTF.

The rearrangement links TRBV7-9 to TRBJ2-7; a possible D gene is TRBD2 (5 bases). Germline V gives CDR1 SEHNR, CDR2 FQNEAQ (reference sequence). The CDR3 loop spans 12 amino acids. The germline V and J ends were trimmed by 3 bases and 4 bases, with 7 bases remaining between them. CDR3 sequence (DNA): TGTGCCAGCAGCTTGGACTTTTACGAGCAGTACTTC. This sequence encodes CASSLDFYEQYF.

J is TRBJ1-1 and V is TRBV3-1 (or the pseudogene TRBV3-2); D gene unclear. Trimming took off 1 base at V and 4 bases at J, with 7 bases between the two ends. Germline values: CDR1 LGHDT, CDR2 YNNKEL (reference sequence). The CDR3 totals 13 residues. DNA of the CDR3: TGTGCCAGCAGCCAAGTCTACAGCACTGAAGCTTTCTTT. Translation: CASSQVYSTEAFF.

The gene calls are TRBV6-6 and TRBJ1-4; 7 bases are shared with TRBD1. The CDR3 has 15 residues. Germline CDR1 MNHNY, CDR2 SVGAGI (reference sequence). The V gene end was trimmed by 2 bases and the J gene end by 11 bases; junction bases not matched to a gene: 11. The DNA of the CDR3 is TGTGCCAGCAGTTACCCCCCACAGGGGAGGCAGAAACTGTTTTTT. As protein: CASSYPPQGRQKLFF.

This chain uses TRBV29-1 with TRBJ2-7; a possible D gene is TRBD2 (5 bases). Germline CDR1 SQVTM, CDR2 ANQGSEA. The CDR3 length is 12 residues. The V end lost 5 bases, the J end lost 0 bases, and 8 bases lay between the germline ends. The CDR3 loop reads CSVRESSYEQYF. DNA for the CDR3: TGCAGCGTTAGGGAGTCCTCCTACGAGCAGTACTTC.

The chain couples TRBV4-1 to TRBJ2-6, with D perhaps matching TRBD1 (6 bases). V was pared by 1 base and J by 0 bases, with 16 bases between. CDR3 length equals 19 residues. Germline CDR1 reads MGHRA; CDR2 reads YSYEKL. The CDR3 DNA follows: TGCGCCAGCAGCCAAGCTCGGGCAGGGGCGATCTCTGGGGCCAACGTCCTGACTTTC. Translation: CASSQARAGAISGANVLTF.

The J gene is TRBJ2-3, the V gene TRBV7-3; D might be TRBD2 (6 bases). Trimming stripped 2 bases from V and 1 base from J, with 13 bases between. From germline, CDR1 is SGHTA and CDR2 FQGTGA. The CDR3 totals 16 residues. The chain's CDR3 is CASSLGAGGGTDTQYF. The CDR3 nucleotides read TGTGCCAGCAGCTTAGGAGCGGGTGGTGGCACAGATACGCAGTATTTT.

This chain links TRBV6-5 with TRBJ2-7; maybe TRBD1 (5 bases). Germline CDR1 reads MNHEY; CDR2 reads SVGAGI. V gave up 6 bases and J gave up 0 bases, with 12 bases separating them. The CDR3 consists of 14 residues. The chain's CDR3 is CASRRSGLSYEQYF. CDR3 nucleotides: TGTGCCAGCAGAAGGTCAGGGCTCTCCTACGAGCAGTACTTC.